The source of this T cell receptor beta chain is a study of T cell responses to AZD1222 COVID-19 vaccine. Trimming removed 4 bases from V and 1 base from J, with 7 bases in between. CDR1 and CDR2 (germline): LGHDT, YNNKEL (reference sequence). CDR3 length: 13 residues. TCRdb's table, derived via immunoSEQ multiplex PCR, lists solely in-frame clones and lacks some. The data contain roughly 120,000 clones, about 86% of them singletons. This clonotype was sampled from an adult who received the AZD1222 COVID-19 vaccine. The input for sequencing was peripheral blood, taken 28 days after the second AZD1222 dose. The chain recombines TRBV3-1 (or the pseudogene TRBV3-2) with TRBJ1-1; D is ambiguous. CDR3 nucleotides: TGTGCCAGCAGCCCCCCGTCGAACACTGAAGCTTTCTTT. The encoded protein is CASSPPSNTEAFF.